A single T cell receptor beta chain is shown here with its context. Antigen specificity is unknown. The CDR3 consists of 17 residues. V was clipped by 0 bases and J by 2 bases, with 15 bases between them. In germline, CDR1 is MGHRA, CDR2 YSYEKL. This specimen belongs to a study of blood T cells in healthy people across ages. Study results and caveats: There were more naive CD4+ cells and higher diversity in long-lived donors than in aged donors.

Combining a sample-barcoded 5' primer with a J-beta primer mix, a second PCR ran for roughly 6 to 12 cycles. MiXCR, applied by TCRdb to the 5' RACE reads, yields one record per CDR3 protein. The table shows 1.5 million to 1.9 million distinct CDR3 sequences, with 35% to 45% occurring only once. Specimen: blood. This chain joins TRBV4-1 and TRBJ2-3; the D gene is possibly TRBD1 (6 bases). The origin of this receptor is a woman aged 18-30 years in good health. The CDR3 sequence: CASSQDPAGQLTDTQYF. The CDR3 nucleotides read TGCGCCAGCAGCCAAGATCCGGCTGGACAGCTCACAGATACGCAGTATTTT.